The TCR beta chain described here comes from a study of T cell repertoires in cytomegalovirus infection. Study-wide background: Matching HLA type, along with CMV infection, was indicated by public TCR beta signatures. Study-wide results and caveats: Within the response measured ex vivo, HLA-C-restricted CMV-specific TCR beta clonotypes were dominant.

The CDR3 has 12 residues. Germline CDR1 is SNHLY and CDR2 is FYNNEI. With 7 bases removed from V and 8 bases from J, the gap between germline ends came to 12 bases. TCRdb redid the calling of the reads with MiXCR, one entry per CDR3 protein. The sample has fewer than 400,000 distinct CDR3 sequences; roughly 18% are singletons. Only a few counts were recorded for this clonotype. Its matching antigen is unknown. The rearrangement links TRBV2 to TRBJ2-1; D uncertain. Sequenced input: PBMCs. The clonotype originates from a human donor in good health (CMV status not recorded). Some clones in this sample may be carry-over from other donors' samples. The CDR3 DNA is TGTGCCAGCAACACTGGAGCCGATGAGCAGTTCTTC. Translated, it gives CASNTGADEQFF.